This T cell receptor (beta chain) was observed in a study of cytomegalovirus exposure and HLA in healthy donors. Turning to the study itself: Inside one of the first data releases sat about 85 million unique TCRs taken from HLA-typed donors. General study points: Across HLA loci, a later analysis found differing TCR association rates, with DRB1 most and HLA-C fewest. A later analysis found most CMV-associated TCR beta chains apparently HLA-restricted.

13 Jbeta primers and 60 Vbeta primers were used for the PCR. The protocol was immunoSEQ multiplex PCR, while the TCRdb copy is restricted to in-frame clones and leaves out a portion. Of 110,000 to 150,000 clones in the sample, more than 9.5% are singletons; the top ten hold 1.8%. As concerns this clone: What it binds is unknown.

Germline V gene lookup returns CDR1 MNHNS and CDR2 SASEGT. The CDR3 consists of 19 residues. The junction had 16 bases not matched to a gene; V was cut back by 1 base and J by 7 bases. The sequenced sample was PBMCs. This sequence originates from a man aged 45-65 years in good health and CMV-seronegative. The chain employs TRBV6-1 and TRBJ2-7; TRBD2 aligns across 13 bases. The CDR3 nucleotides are TGTGCCAGCAGTGAAGAGACCTCTTCACTAGCGGGGGGGCGGCAAGAGCAGTACTTC. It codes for CASSEETSSLAGGRQEQYF.